This T cell receptor beta chain was recovered during a study of T-cell reconstitution after alpha-beta-depleted transplantation in children. Construction of the TCRbeta library involved unique molecular identifiers. TCRdb processed the PCR reads anew with MiXCR; each CDR3 protein has one entry. Among hundreds of thousands of distinct CDR3 sequences listed, roughly a tenth were seen once. The CDR3 runs to 13 residues. CDR1 and CDR2 from the germline V gene are SQVTM and ANQGSEA. Unmatched junction bases numbered 6, after V lost 6 bases and J lost 5 bases. Sequenced here: PBMCs from the stem cell graft donor, sampled from the stem cell graft. This TCR was sampled from a human donor who donated a stem cell graft to a child with acute myeloid leukemia. This chain uses TRBV29-1 with TRBJ1-2; 10 nucleotides match TRBD1. CDR3 in amino acids: CSVVRTGGYGYTF. The CDR3 DNA is TGCAGCGTCGTTCGGACAGGGGGGTATGGCTACACCTTC. The whole variable domain, remainder taken from reference TRBV29-1 and TRBJ1-2, is SAVISQKPSRDICQRGTSLTIQCQVDSQVTMMFWYRQQPGQSLTLIATANQGSEATYESGFVIDKFPISRPNLTFSTLTVSNMSPEDSSIYLCSVVRTGGYGYTFGSGTRLTVV.